The text below deals with one T cell receptor beta chain. Its antigen is currently unknown. This specimen comes from a study of post-analysis software for immune sequencing data. Study-wide points: F measure grouped same-batch samples tightly together. Patients had higher frequencies than controls of about five TRBV segments, including TRBV5-6, TRBV5-1 and TRBV20-1. Versus controls, multiple sclerosis patients showed significantly lower diversity (normalized Chao1).

Prepared libraries of TCR beta cDNA carried unique molecular identifiers. Each batch of about 0.9 to 10 million T cells produced hundreds of thousands of cDNA molecules. A single record per CDR3 protein comes from TCRdb applying MiXCR to the PCR reads. The sample holds 650,000 to 850,000 distinct CDR3 sequences, 35% to 55% seen once. V was trimmed by 5 bases and J by 4 bases, leaving 17 bases between them. This CDR3 has 15 amino acids. Germline V gene sequence: CDR1 MDHEN, CDR2 SYDVKM. Sequences were obtained from blood. The V gene is TRBV28, the J gene TRBJ2-5, with unresolved D. The receptor was isolated from a girl aged 10 to 17 with multiple sclerosis. In nucleotides, the CDR3 is TGTGCCAGCAGTACCCACTTGTGGACCCGAGAGACCCAGTACTTC. It is translated as CASSTHLWTRETQYF. Looking up the rest from reference TRBV28 and TRBJ2-5 gives the full variable domain: DVKVTQSSRYLVKRTGEKVFLECVQDMDHENMFWYRQDPGLGLRLIYFSYDVKMKEKGDIPEGYSVSREKKERFSLILESASTNQTSMYLCASSTHLWTRETQYFGPGTRLLVL.